This T cell receptor (beta chain) stems from a study of T-cell memory formation after mild COVID-19 (TCRdb year 2021). At the level of the whole study: TCR sequence clusters from the two donors were largely donor specific. Longitudinal TCRalpha and TCRbeta repertoire sequencing tracked T-cell clones expanding and contracting after mild COVID-19 in two donors. The cohort comprised two young, previously healthy adult volunteers, one female and one male.

Here V drops 4 bases and J drops 0 bases, and the junction holds 3 bases not matched to any gene. Via the germline V gene, CDR1 is MGHRA and CDR2 YSYEKL. The CDR3 runs 16 residues from the cysteine to the phenylalanine. Only the CDR3 region is kept as DNA, spanning 48 bases read in frame from base 1. General study outcomes and caveats: Whether the second-wave clones peaking on day 37 were SARS-CoV-2 specific was not confirmed. From day 15 to 85, contracting clones showed balanced CD4/CD8 phenotypes, whereas a second wave of clones that expanded from day 15 to 37 leaned towards CD4+. Some responding clones were found in pre-infection memory, which suggests that pre-existing cross-reactive memory T cells took part in the SARS-CoV-2 response. Contracting CD4+ clones appeared mostly in the CM and EM memory subsets, whereas CD8+ clones were enriched in EMRA. Only a couple of mild cases were covered by the study, and larger cohorts that include severe cases with pre-infection samples were considered necessary.

The table lists this clonotype with many counts. Which antigen it targets is not known. The sample holds no much larger clone one base away, and base qualities are not on file. Ficoll-Paque density gradient centrifugation was the method used to isolate PBMCs. The data were produced on an Illumina NovaSeq 6000. cDNA libraries for TCRalpha and TCRbeta were prepared by 5'RACE using constant-segment primers, with sample barcodes and unique molecular identifiers added. Trizol reagent was used to extract RNA from every sample. Amplification of the libraries took two PCR steps, and the second step added a second sample barcode plus Illumina TruSeq adapters. Sequencing of libraries was performed on an Illumina NovaSeq with 2 x 150 bp paired-end reads. Per the authors' processing: With migec v1.2.7, reads were demultiplexed and then collapsed into UMI-guided consensus sequences. Using mixcr v2.1.11, the UMI consensuses were aligned to TRA and TRB V and J templates and assembled into clonotypes. A clonotype was counted as expanded or contracted only if both edgeR and NoisET called the change significant, with noise models trained on biological replicates. For edgeR calls, the thresholds were a false discovery rate-adjusted p below 0.01 and a log2 fold-change of 1. As an exploratory analysis of dynamics, max-normalized trajectories of the 1000 most abundant clonotypes were examined with PCA combined with hierarchical clustering. Separately sequenced CD4+ and CD8+ repertoires were used to assign a CD4 or CD8 phenotype to each responding clone. Using fastp trimming at Q25 and MiXCR clonotype assembly, TCRdb reanalyzed the public sequencing data and kept in-frame beta chains. Each CDR3 protein appears once, grouped with its most common genes and DNA. TCRdb's processing, not the authors' own work, is the source of the V and J calls. Recorded for this sample are fewer than 600,000 distinct CDR3 sequences; about a fifth of them occurred a single time. Jointly, the top ten make up roughly 8.1% of the sample.

The chain is encoded by TRBV4-1 joined to TRBJ2-7; TRBD2 fits 13 bases in the junction. The sequencing sample was made of PBMCs or a T cell subset sorted from them (not recorded which). The receptor was isolated from an adult woman who had mild COVID-19 (a few samples of this study predate the infection). The sample titles of this study are shuffled in the database, so cell type and time point are left out; the donor was told from shared clones. The CDR3 is CASSPRTSGSSYEQYF. The DNA sequence follows: TGCGCCAGCAGCCCCCGGACTAGCGGGAGCTCCTACGAGCAGTACTTC.